The next 31 T cell receptor beta chains were all read from a single sample in a study of blood T cell repertoires in COVID-19. Some clones are missing from TCRdb's copy, which holds only in-frame ones; the method was immunoSEQ multiplex PCR. This table holds 110,000 to 150,000 clones, over 70% found once. Material: peripheral blood. Receptors originate from a man in his 70s who had recovered from COVID-19.

This chain links TRBV19 with TRBJ2-1; 8 bases align to TRBD1. The germline V gene encodes CDR1 LNHDA and CDR2 SQIVND (reference sequence). Trimming took 8 bases from V and 5 from J; bases not matched to a gene: 8. CDR3 size: 14 residues. In DNA form, the CDR3 reads TGTGCCAGTCACCCGGACAGGGAGGACAATGAGCAGTTCTTC. Its translation: CASHPDREDNEQFF.

The count of this clone is one. The chain employs TRBV5-1 and TRBJ2-2; TRBD2 might be the D (6 bases). CDR3 length equals 15 residues. Germline CDR1 and CDR2: SGHRS and YFSETQ. V was shortened by 1 base and J by 3 bases, with 10 bases between the two germline ends. Written as DNA, the CDR3 is TGCGCCAGCAGCTTGTGGGAGGAACACACCGGGGAGCTGTTTTTT. This encodes CASSLWEEHTGELFF.

The chain has TRBV28 and TRBJ1-4; TRBD1 matches at 11 bases. CDR1 MDHEN and CDR2 SYDVKM come from the germline V gene. The CDR3 contains 18 residues. V was pared by 5 bases and J by 4 bases, with 12 bases of the junction left unmatched. The CDR3, as DNA: TGTGCCAGCAGTCCAATCCGGGACAGGGGGATGATTAATGAAAAACTGTTTTTT. Translation gives CASSPIRDRGMINEKLFF.

This chain uses TRBV7-9 with TRBJ2-7; 8 nucleotides match TRBD2. CDR3 length: 14 residues. V was clipped by 5 bases and J by 3 bases; unmatched bases: 6. The V gene's germline CDR1 is SEHNR and CDR2 FQNEAQ (reference sequence). The DNA for the CDR3 is TGTGCCAGCAGCCGAATAGCGGGGAGCTACGAGCAGTACTTC. This encodes CASSRIAGSYEQYF.

This clone was seen just once. The rearrangement uses TRBV4-1 and TRBJ2-7; TRBD2 aligns across 10 bases. This CDR3 comprises 16 residues. Germline V lookup: CDR1 MGHRA, CDR2 YSYEKL. The junction had 4 bases not matched to a gene; V was cut back by 0 bases and J by 2 bases. CDR3 in DNA: TGCGCCAGCAGCCAAGAGAGGCTAGCGGGAGCCTACGAGCAGTACTTC. Encoded protein: CASSQERLAGAYEQYF.

This clone has only a few counts. The chain links TRBV19 to TRBJ1-1, with D possibly being TRBD1 (5 bases). The germline gives CDR1 LNHDA, CDR2 SQIVND (reference sequence). CDR3 length: 15 amino acids. V lost 6 bases, J lost 4 bases, and 18 bases lay in between. Here the CDR3 reads CASSQPRAGRTEAFF. CDR3 DNA sequence: TGTGCCAGTAGCCAGCCGCGGGCGGGGCGCACTGAAGCTTTCTTT.

The rearrangement joins TRBV7-8 to TRBJ1-1; the match to TRBD1 covers 9 bases. Per the germline V gene, CDR1 is SGHVS and CDR2 is FQNEAQ. The CDR3 has 15 residues. The V and J ends lost 5 bases and 4 bases, in that order; junction bases with no gene match: 8. The CDR3 reads CASSSTGGGLTEAFF. CDR3 sequence (DNA): TGTGCCAGCAGCAGCACAGGGGGCGGACTCACTGAAGCTTTCTTT.

The chain recombines TRBV10-2 with TRBJ2-1, with 13 bases aligning to TRBD2. The CDR3 extends over 13 amino acids. V was pared by 10 bases and J by 8 bases, with 5 bases of the junction left unmatched. CDR1 is WSHSY and CDR2 is SAAADI in the germline V gene. The CDR3 sequence is CATGTSGVDEQFF. The CDR3 nucleotides read TGCGCCACCGGGACTAGCGGGGTTGATGAGCAGTTCTTC.

The V and J genes are TRBV3-1 (or the pseudogene TRBV3-2) and TRBJ1-4; 10 bases map to TRBD1. V trimming: 4 bases; J trimming: 11 bases; junction bases outside the gene matches: 7. CDR3 length equals 14 residues. Germline loops: CDR1 LGHDT, CDR2 YNNKEL (reference sequence). DNA of the CDR3: TGTGCCAGCAGCCCGACCGGGACAGGGGCCAAACTGTTTTTT. As protein: CASSPTGTGAKLFF.

This chain connects TRBV27 to TRBJ2-7; 8 bases map to TRBD1. Germline assignment: CDR1 MNHEY and CDR2 SMNVEV (reference sequence). Trimming took 1 base from V and 3 from J; bases not matched to a gene: 5. The CDR3 totals 15 residues. CDR3: CASSLLAGGVYEQYF. CDR3 bases: TGTGCCAGCAGTTTATTAGCAGGGGGCGTCTACGAGCAGTACTTC.

V and J are TRBV7-9 and TRBJ2-1, with 7 bases aligning to TRBD2. This CDR3 has 14 residues. Germline trimming cut 2 bases from V and 6 bases from J; bases unmatched to any gene: 4. Germline CDR1 and CDR2: SEHNR and FQNEAQ (reference sequence). The CDR3 region has the DNA TGTGCCAGCAGCTTACTAGCGGACTTCAATGAGCAGTTCTTC. Translation gives CASSLLADFNEQFF.

This clone was picked up a small number of times. The chain uses TRBV5-1 and TRBJ2-1, with 11 bases matching TRBD2. The V gene's germline CDR1 is SGHRS and CDR2 YFSETQ. The CDR3 runs to 15 residues. Trimming cost V 4 bases and J 6 bases; bases outside gene matches: 6. As DNA, the CDR3 is TGCGCCAGCAGCGCGGGACTAGCGGAGGTCAATGAGCAGTTCTTC. Amino acid sequence: CASSAGLAEVNEQFF.

This clone was detected ten times or more. This chain links TRBV7-9 with TRBJ2-7; 7 bases line up with TRBD1. Germline V gene sequence: CDR1 SEHNR, CDR2 FQNEAQ (reference sequence). After removal of 6 bases from V and 1 base from J, the junction contained 3 bases not matched to a gene. The CDR3 sequence is 13 residues long. CDR3 loop: CASRRGQSYEQYF. The DNA of the CDR3 is TGTGCCAGCAGACGGGGACAGTCCTACGAGCAGTACTTC.

The chain has TRBV5-1 and TRBJ2-7; 14 positions match TRBD2. The junction had 10 bases not matched to a gene; V was cut back by 4 bases and J by 7 bases. CDR3 length equals 16 residues. Germline lookup yields CDR1 SGHRS and CDR2 YFSETQ. CDR3 in amino acids: CASSPSPGLAGVEQYF. CDR3 coding DNA: TGCGCCAGCAGCCCGTCTCCGGGACTAGCGGGAGTAGAGCAGTACTTC.

The rearrangement links TRBV7-2 to TRBJ2-4; TRBD1 is a possible D gene (6 bases). There are 15 residues in the CDR3. Per the germline V gene, CDR1 is SGHTA and CDR2 is FQGNSA. V was trimmed by 2 bases and J by 3 bases, leaving 11 bases between them. The CDR3 region has the DNA TGTGCCAGCAGCTTATCCGGACAGTACAAAAACATTCAGTACTTC. This gives the protein CASSLSGQYKNIQYF. Supplemented by reference TRBV7-2 and TRBJ2-4, the full variable domain reads GAGVSQSPSNKVTEKGKDVELRCDPISGHTALYWYRQSLGQGLEFLIYFQGNSAPDKSGLPSDRFSAERTGGSVSTLTIQRTQQEDSAVYLCASSLSGQYKNIQYFGAGTRLSVL.

The genes are TRBV29-1 and TRBJ1-1; a weak D match, TRBD1 (6 bases). V lost 5 bases and J 4 bases, leaving 17 bases between the germline ends. This CDR3 is built from 14 residues. Germline V gene lookup returns CDR1 SQVTM and CDR2 ANQGSEA. CDR3 sequence (DNA): TGCAGCGTTCCCAGGGGCCCTATGGCCACTGAAGCTTTCTTT. Residues: CSVPRGPMATEAFF.

DNA for the CDR3: TGTGCCAGCTCACCCATAGCGGGATCGATCCAAGAGACCCAGTACTTC. It yields the protein CASSPIAGSIQETQYF. J is TRBJ2-5 and V is TRBV18; TRBD2 aligns across 8 bases. This CDR3 region has 16 residues. The germline CDR1 and CDR2 sequences are KGHSH and LQKENI. V shed 3 bases and J 1 base; nucleotides not matched to a gene: 7.

The chain joins TRBV29-1 to TRBJ2-5; tentative D call: TRBD1 (7 bases). The V end was cut by 4 bases, the J end by 5 bases, with 11 bases between. The V gene's germline CDR1 is SQVTM and CDR2 ANQGSEA. CDR3 length: 12 amino acids. The CDR3 sequence: CSVVGGGETQYF. CDR3 nucleotides: TGCAGCGTTGTAGGAGGGGGCGAGACCCAGTACTTC.

J is TRBJ2-7 and V is TRBV5-1; 8 positions match TRBD1. The CDR3 is made up of 17 amino acids. Germline V gives CDR1 SGHRS, CDR2 YFSETQ. J lost 0 bases, V lost 2 bases, and 10 bases had no gene match. CDR3 in DNA: TGCGCCAGCAGCTTTGGGACAGGTTACCAAAGCTCCTACGAGCAGTACTTC. Translated, it gives CASSFGTGYQSSYEQYF.

The rearrangement links TRBV9 to TRBJ1-6; D gene uncertain. V was shortened by 4 bases and J by 8 bases, with 10 bases between the two germline ends. This CDR3 has 13 amino acids. CDR1 and CDR2 from the germline V gene are SGDLS and YYNGEE. Written as DNA, the CDR3 is TGTGCCAGCAGCCGGGGTGGGGATTCACCCCTCCACTTT. Its protein is CASSRGGDSPLHF.

The gene calls are TRBV19 and TRBJ2-2, with TRBD2 matching over 7 bases. This CDR3 has 14 residues. J gave up 4 bases and V 1 base, and 0 bases lay outside the gene matches. Germline V gene sequence: CDR1 LNHDA, CDR2 SQIVND (reference sequence). The CDR3 DNA reads TGTGCCAGTAGTATAGCGGGGGGCACCGGGGAGCTGTTTTTT. Its protein is CASSIAGGTGELFF.

J is TRBJ2-7 and V is TRBV4-1; TRBD2 matches at 8 bases. Per the germline V gene, CDR1 is MGHRA and CDR2 is YSYEKL. The CDR3 contains 15 residues. The V gene end was trimmed by 1 base and the J gene end by 3 bases; junction bases not matched to a gene: 5. The CDR3 coding sequence is TGCGCCAGCAGCCAAGGACTAGCGTACAGCTACGAGCAGTACTTC. This codes for CASSQGLAYSYEQYF.

The chain employs TRBV29-1 and TRBJ2-5; weak D call: TRBD1 (6 bases). The germline V gene has CDR1 SQVTM and CDR2 ANQGSEA. V lost 5 bases to trimming and J lost 1 base, with 17 bases between them. CDR3 size: 15 residues. The CDR3 DNA reads TGCAGCGTTACCGGGACACTTTTTTTCCAAGAGACCCAGTACTTC. Translating it yields CSVTGTLFFQETQYF.

The chain carries TRBV7-2 and TRBJ1-3, with a weak D call TRBD1 (6 bases). The V end lost 3 bases, the J end lost 4 bases, and 13 bases lay between the germline ends. This CDR3 has 15 residues. Germline values: CDR1 SGHTA, CDR2 FQGNSA. The CDR3 bases are TGTGCCAGCAGCTTGAGGGGGGGGATGGGAAACACCATATATTTT. Translation gives CASSLRGGMGNTIYF.

This clone was counted between two and nine times. The rearrangement links TRBV5-1 to TRBJ1-4; tentative D call: TRBD1 (5 bases). V was cut by 5 bases and J by 8 bases, with 16 bases left in between. Germline V gives CDR1 SGHRS, CDR2 YFSETQ. The CDR3 spans 14 residues. CDR3 protein: CASSSGDSREKLFF. DNA of the CDR3: TGCGCCAGCAGTTCGGGAGACAGCCGAGAAAAACTGTTTTTT.

The chain employs TRBV9 and TRBJ1-4, with 7 positions matching TRBD1. The CDR3 runs 18 residues. Germline assignment: CDR1 SGDLS and CDR2 YYNGEE. Losses at the gene ends were 0 bases for V and 0 bases for J; bases not matched to a gene: 8. CDR3 region: CASSVGPGGSATNEKLFF. For the CDR3, the DNA is TGTGCCAGCAGCGTAGGACCAGGGGGGTCCGCAACTAATGAAAAACTGTTTTTT.

This rearrangement joins TRBV30 to TRBJ2-1; possibly TRBD1 for D (6 bases). In germline, CDR1 is GTSNPN, CDR2 SVGIG (reference sequence). There are 15 residues in the CDR3. Trimming took 5 bases from V and 2 from J, leaving 16 bases between them. The CDR3 loop is CAWDIGGYTYNEQFF. The CDR3 nucleotides are TGTGCCTGGGATATAGGGGGTTATACCTACAATGAGCAGTTCTTC.

The gene calls are TRBV10-2 and TRBJ2-3; 8 nucleotides line up with TRBD2. Unmatched junction bases numbered 0, after V lost 7 bases and J lost 0 bases. The CDR3 covers 13 residues. Germline V lookup: CDR1 WSHSY, CDR2 SAAADI. CDR3 DNA sequence: TGCGCCAGCATAGCGGGAAGCACAGATACGCAGTATTTT. Its translation: CASIAGSTDTQYF.

About this clone: The junction differs from germline at one of its ends, possibly a read error. The chain combines TRBV9 with TRBJ2-3; possibly TRBD1 or TRBD2 for D (5 bases each). Per germline, CDR1 SGDLS and CDR2 YYNGEE. This CDR3 region has 15 residues. The DNA for the CDR3 is TGTGCCAGTAGCGTGACAGCTTCTAGCACAGATACGCAGTATTTT. Encoded protein: CASSVTASSTDTQYF.

This chain connects TRBV5-1 to TRBJ1-3; 7 nucleotides line up with TRBD1. V lost 5 bases and J lost 5; bases outside the gene matches: 7. The CDR3 runs 14 residues. Germline V gene sequence: CDR1 SGHRS, CDR2 YFSETQ. The CDR3 protein is CASSLQGVRNTIYF. For the CDR3, the DNA is TGCGCCAGCAGTCTTCAGGGGGTCAGAAACACCATATATTTT.

The chain carries TRBV19 and TRBJ2-7; 7 bases agree with TRBD1. The CDR3 spans 12 residues. The V and J ends lost 10 bases and 2 bases, in that order; junction bases with no gene match: 5. Germline CDR1 LNHDA, CDR2 SQIVND (reference sequence). The CDR3 spells CATRQGPYEQYF. The CDR3 DNA reads as TGTGCCACAAGACAGGGTCCCTACGAGCAGTACTTC.